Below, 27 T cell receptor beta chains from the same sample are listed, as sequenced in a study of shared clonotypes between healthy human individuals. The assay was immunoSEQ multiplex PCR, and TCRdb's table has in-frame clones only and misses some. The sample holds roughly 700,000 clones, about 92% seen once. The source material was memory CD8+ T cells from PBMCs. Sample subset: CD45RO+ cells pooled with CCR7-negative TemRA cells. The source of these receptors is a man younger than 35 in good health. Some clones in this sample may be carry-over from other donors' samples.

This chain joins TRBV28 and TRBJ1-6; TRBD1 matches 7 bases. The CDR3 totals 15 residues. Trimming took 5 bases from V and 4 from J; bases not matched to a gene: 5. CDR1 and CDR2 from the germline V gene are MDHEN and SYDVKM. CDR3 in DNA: TGTGCCAGCAGTGACGGGACAGAATATAATTCACCCCTCCACTTT. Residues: CASSDGTEYNSPLHF.

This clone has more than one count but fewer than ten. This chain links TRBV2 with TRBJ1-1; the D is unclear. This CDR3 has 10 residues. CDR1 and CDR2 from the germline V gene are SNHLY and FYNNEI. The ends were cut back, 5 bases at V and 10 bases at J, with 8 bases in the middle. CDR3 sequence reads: CASSSGRAFF. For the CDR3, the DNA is TGTGCCAGCAGTTCGGGTCGAGCTTTCTTT. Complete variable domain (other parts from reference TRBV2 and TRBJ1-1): EPEVTQTPSHQVTQMGQEVILRCVPISNHLYFYWYRQILGQKVEFLVSFYNNEISEKSEIFDDQFSVERPDGSNFTLKIRSTKLEDSAMYFCASSSGRAFFGQGTRLTVV.

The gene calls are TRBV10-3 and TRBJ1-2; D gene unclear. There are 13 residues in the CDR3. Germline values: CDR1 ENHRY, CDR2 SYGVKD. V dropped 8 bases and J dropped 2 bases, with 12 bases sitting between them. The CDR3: CAIGNTLNYGYTF. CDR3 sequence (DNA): TGTGCCATCGGTAACACCTTAAACTATGGCTACACCTTC.

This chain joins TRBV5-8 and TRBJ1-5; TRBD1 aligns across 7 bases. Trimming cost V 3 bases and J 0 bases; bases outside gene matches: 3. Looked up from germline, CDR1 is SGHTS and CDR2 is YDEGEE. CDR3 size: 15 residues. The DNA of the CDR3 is TGTGCCAGCAGCTGGACAGGATTTAGCAATCAGCCCCAGCATTTT. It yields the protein CASSWTGFSNQPQHF. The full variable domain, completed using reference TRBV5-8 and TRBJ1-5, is EAGVTQSPTHLIKTRGQQATLRCSPISGHTSVYWYQQALGLGLQFLLWYDEGEERNRGNFPPRFSGRQFPNYSSELNVNALELEDSALYLCASSWTGFSNQPQHFGDGTRLSIL.

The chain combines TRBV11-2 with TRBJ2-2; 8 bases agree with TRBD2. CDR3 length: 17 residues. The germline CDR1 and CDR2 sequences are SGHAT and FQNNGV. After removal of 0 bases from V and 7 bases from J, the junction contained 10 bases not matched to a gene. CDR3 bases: TGTGCCAGCAGCTTAGATTGGTCGGGAGGGCCGGGCGGGGAGCTGTTTTTT. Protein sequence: CASSLDWSGGPGGELFF.

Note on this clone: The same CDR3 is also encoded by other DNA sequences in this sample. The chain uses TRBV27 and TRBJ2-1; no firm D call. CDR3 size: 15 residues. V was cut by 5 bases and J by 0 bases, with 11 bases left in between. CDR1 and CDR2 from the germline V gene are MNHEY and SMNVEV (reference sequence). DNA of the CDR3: TGTGCCAGCAGTACCAGAGATAGCTCCTACAATGAGCAGTTCTTC. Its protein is CASSTRDSSYNEQFF.

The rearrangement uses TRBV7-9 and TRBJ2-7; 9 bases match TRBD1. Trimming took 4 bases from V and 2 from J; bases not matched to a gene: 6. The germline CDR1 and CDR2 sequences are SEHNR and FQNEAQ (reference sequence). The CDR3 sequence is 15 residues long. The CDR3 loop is CASSSKQGAPYEQYF. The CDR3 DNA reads TGTGCCAGCAGCTCGAAACAGGGGGCCCCCTACGAGCAGTACTTC.

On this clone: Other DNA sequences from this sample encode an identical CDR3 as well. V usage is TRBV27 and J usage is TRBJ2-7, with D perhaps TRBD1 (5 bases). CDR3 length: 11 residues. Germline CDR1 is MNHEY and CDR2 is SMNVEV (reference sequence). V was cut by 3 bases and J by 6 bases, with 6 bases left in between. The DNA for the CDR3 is TGTGCCAGCAGTTTGGGGCCCGAGCAGTACTTC. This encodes CASSLGPEQYF.

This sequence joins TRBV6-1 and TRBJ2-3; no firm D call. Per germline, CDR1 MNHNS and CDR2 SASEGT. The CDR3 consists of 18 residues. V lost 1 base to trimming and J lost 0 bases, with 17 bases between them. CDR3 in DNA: TGTGCCAGCAGTGAAGAAAGATGGAAGATACAGAGCACAGATACGCAGTATTTT. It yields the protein CASSEERWKIQSTDTQYF.

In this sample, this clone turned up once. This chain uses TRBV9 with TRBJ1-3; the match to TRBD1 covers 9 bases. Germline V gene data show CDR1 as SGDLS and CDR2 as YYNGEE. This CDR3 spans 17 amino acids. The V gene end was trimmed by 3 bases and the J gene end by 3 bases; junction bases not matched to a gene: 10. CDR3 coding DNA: TGTGCCAGCAGCGCGCCTCGGGACAGGGCTGGTGGAAACACCATATATTTT. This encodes CASSAPRDRAGGNTIYF.

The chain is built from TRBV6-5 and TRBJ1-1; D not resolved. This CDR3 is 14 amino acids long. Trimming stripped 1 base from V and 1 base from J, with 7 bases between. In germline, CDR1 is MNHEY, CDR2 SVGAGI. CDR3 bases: TGTGCCAGCAGTTACTTCGCAGCGAACACTGAAGCTTTCTTT. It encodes CASSYFAANTEAFF.

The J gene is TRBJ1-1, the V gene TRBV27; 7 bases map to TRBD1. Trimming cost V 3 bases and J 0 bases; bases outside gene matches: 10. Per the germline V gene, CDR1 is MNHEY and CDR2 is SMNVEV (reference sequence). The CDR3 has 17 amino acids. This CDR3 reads CASSLGPGTDLNTEAFF. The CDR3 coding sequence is TGTGCCAGCAGTTTGGGGCCCGGGACAGACCTGAACACTGAAGCTTTCTTT.

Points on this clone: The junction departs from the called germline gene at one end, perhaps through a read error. The CDR3 protein is CACRADGTYEQYF. DNA of the CDR3: TGCGCCTGCAGGGCGGACGGCACCTACGAGCAGTACTTC. The chain has TRBV5-1 and TRBJ2-7; TRBD1 might be the D (5 bases). Looked up from germline, CDR1 is SGHRS and CDR2 is YFSETQ. The CDR3 spans 13 residues.

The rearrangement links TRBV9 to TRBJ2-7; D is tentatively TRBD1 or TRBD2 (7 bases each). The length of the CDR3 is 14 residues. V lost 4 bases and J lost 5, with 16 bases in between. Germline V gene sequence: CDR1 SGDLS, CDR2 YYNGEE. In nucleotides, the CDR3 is TGTGCCAGCAGCAGGGAGGGGGCAAGCGACGAGCAGTACTTC. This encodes CASSREGASDEQYF.

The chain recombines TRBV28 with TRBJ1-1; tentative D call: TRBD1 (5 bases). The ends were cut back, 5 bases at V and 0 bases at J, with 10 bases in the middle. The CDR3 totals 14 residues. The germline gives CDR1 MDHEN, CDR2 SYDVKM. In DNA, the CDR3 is TGTGCCAGCAGTCCGGGACCCCTGAACACTGAAGCTTTCTTT. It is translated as CASSPGPLNTEAFF.

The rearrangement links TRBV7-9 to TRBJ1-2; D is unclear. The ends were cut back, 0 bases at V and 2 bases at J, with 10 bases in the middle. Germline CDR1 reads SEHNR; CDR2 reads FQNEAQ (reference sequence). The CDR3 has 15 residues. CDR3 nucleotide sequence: TGTGCCAGCAGCTTAGCGGCGCCCTCCAACTATGGCTACACCTTC. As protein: CASSLAAPSNYGYTF.

In DNA, the CDR3 is TGTGCCAGCAGCTTACGCGGACAGGGACCTACGAACGAGCAGTACTTC. It codes for CASSLRGQGPTNEQYF. The V and J genes are TRBV7-3 and TRBJ2-7, with 8 bases fitting TRBD1. V was pared by 2 bases and J by 5 bases, with 11 bases of the junction left unmatched. CDR3 length: 16 residues. Per the germline V gene, CDR1 is SGHTA and CDR2 is FQGTGA.

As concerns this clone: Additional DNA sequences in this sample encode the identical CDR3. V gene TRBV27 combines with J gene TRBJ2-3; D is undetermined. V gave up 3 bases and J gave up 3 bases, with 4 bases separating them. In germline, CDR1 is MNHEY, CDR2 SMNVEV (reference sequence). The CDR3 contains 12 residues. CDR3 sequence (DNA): TGTGCCAGCAGTTTGGGAACAGATACGCAGTATTTT. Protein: CASSLGTDTQYF.

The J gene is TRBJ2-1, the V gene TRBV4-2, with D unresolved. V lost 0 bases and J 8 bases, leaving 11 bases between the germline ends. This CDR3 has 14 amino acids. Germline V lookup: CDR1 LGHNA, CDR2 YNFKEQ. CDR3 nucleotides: TGTGCCAGCAGCCAAGATAGAATTCTCGATGAGCAGTTCTTC. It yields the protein CASSQDRILDEQFF.

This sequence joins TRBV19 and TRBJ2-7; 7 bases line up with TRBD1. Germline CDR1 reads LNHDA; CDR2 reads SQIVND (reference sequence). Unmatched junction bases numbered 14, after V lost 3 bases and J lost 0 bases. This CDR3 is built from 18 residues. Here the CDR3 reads CASSMGPPGTEYSYEQYF. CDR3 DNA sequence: TGTGCCAGTAGTATGGGTCCCCCTGGGACAGAGTACTCCTACGAGCAGTACTTC.

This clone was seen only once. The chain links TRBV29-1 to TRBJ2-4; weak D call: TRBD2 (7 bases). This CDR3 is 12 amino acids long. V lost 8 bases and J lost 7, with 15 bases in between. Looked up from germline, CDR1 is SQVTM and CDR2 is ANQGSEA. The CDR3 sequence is CSSREGGNIQYF. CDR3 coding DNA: TGCAGCTCCAGGGAGGGGGGGAACATTCAGTACTTC.

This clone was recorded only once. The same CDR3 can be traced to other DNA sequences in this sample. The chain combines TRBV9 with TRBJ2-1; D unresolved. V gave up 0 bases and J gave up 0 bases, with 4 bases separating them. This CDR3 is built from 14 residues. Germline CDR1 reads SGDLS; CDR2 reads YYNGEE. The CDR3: CASSVAGSYNEQFF. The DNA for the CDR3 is TGTGCCAGCAGCGTAGCTGGCTCCTACAATGAGCAGTTCTTC.

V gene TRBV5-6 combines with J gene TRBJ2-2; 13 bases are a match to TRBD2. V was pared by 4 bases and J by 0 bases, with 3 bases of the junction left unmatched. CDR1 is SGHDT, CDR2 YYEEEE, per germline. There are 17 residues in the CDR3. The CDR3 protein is CASSTGLAGANTGELFF. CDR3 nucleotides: TGTGCCAGCAGCACCGGACTAGCGGGAGCGAACACCGGGGAGCTGTTTTTT.

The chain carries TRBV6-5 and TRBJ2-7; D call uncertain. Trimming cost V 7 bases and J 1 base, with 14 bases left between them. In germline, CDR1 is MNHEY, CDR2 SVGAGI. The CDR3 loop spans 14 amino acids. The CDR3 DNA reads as TGTGCCAGCAATTCTATCGGCGGATCCTACGAGCAGTACTTC. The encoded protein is CASNSIGGSYEQYF.

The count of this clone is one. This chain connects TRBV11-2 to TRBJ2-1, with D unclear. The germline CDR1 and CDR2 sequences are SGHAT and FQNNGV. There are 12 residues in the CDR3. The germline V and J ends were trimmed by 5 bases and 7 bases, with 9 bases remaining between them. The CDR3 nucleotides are TGTGCCAGCAGCCAGGTGGGGAATGAGCAGTTCTTC. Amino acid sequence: CASSQVGNEQFF. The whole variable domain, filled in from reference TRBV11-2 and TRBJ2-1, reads EAGVAQSPRYKIIEKRQSVAFWCNPISGHATLYWYQQILGQGPKLLIQFQNNGVVDDSQLPKDRFSAERLKGVDSTLKIQPAKLEDSAVYLCASSQVGNEQFFGPGTRLTVL.

The CDR3 region is CASSQAVTNVAKNIQYF. In DNA, the CDR3 is TGCGCCAGCAGCCAAGCTGTAACAAATGTAGCCAAAAACATTCAGTACTTC. This sequence joins TRBV4-1 and TRBJ2-4; D not certain. Trimming shortened V by 1 base and J by 0 bases, and 13 bases separated the two germline ends. The CDR3 loop spans 17 amino acids. Germline lookup yields CDR1 MGHRA and CDR2 YSYEKL.

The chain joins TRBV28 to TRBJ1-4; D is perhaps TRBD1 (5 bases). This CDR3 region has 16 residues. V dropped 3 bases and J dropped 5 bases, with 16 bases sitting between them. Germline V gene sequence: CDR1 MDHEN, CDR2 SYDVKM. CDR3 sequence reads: CASSLGRPLRNEKLFF. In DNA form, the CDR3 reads TGTGCCAGCAGTTTGGGACGGCCCCTGAGAAATGAAAAACTGTTTTTT.